Below are 2 T cell receptor beta chains sequenced from a single sample in a study of response to subunit inactivated influenza vaccine. TCRdb independently ran MiXCR on the RT-PCR reads; one entry per CDR3 protein. The table includes hundreds of thousands of distinct CDR3 sequences, around 11% detected once. This sample was shared with a second study, whose subject was T cells expressing NK-cell markers. From that report: TCR beta cDNA was made by 5'RACE template switching with UMIs.

The sample consisted of PBMCs from blood, taken on the day of vaccination. These TCRs come from a middle-aged man who received an inactivated influenza vaccine.

This clonotype was observed a handful of times. This chain connects TRBV20-1 to TRBJ1-6; D may be TRBD1 (6 bases). V was clipped by 5 bases and J by 9 bases, with 14 bases between them. This CDR3 has 13 residues. Germline lookup yields CDR1 DFQATT and CDR2 SNEGSKA (reference sequence). CDR3 nucleotide sequence: TGCAGTGCTGAGCGGGGGGCTGGTTCACCCCTCCACTTT. Protein sequence: CSAERGAGSPLHF.

V is TRBV5-1 and J is TRBJ2-7, with D unresolved. Between the trimmed V and J ends, which lost 2 bases and 0 bases, there was a span of 12 bases. The V gene's germline CDR1 is SGHRS and CDR2 YFSETQ. This CDR3 has 15 residues. The CDR3 sequence is CASSLHSQSSYEQYF. The CDR3 DNA reads TGCGCCAGCAGCTTACACTCACAGAGCTCCTACGAGCAGTACTTC.